The clone carrying this T cell receptor (beta chain) occurred a few times. Its target is not known. MiXCR was run by TCRdb on the 5' RACE reads, yielding one entry per CDR3 protein. Of 350,000 or so distinct CDR3 sequences in the sample, under 25% were seen once. The sample is drawn from a study of T-cell memory formation after mild COVID-19. Background on the study: The study found TCR clusters largely donor specific. Study-level results: The second-wave clones peaking on day 37 were not confirmed as SARS-CoV-2-specific.

V was cut by 6 bases and J by 16 bases, with 19 bases left in between. The germline gives CDR1 SGHTA, CDR2 FQGNSA. This CDR3 has 12 amino acids. The sample comprised PBMCs or a T cell subset sorted from them (not recorded which). The chain uses TRBV7-2 and TRBJ2-1; tentatively, D is TRBD2 (6 bases). This receptor was identified in an adult woman who had mild COVID-19 (a few samples of this study predate the infection). Cell type and time point are not known. The CDR3: CASSGDSPSQFF. CDR3 DNA: TGTGCCAGCAGTGGGGACTCCCCCTCGCAATTCTTC.